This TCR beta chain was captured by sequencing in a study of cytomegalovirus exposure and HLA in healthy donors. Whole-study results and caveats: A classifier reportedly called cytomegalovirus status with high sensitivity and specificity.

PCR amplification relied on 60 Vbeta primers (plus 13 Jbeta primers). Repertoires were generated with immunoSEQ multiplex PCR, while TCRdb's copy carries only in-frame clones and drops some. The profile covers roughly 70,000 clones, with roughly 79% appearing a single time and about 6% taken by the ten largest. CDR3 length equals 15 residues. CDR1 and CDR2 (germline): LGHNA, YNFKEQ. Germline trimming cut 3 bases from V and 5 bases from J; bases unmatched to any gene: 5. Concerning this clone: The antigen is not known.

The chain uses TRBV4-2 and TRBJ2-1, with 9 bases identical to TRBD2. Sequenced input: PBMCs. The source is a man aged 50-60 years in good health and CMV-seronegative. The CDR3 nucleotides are TGTGCCAGCAGCCAGTTAGCGGGAGTCCACAATGAGCAGTTCTTC. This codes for CASSQLAGVHNEQFF.